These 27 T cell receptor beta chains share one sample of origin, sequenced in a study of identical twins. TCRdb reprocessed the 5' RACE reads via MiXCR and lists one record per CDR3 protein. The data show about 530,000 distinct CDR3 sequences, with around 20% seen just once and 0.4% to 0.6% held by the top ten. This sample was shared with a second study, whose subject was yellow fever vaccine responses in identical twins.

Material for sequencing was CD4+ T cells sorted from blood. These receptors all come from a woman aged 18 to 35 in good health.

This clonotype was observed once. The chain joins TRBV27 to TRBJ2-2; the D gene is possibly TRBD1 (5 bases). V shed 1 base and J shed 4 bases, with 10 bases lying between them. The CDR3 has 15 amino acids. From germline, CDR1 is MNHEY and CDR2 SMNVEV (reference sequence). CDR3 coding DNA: TGTGCCAGCAGTTTATTCTCAGGGTTCACCGGGGAGCTGTTTTTT. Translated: CASSLFSGFTGELFF.

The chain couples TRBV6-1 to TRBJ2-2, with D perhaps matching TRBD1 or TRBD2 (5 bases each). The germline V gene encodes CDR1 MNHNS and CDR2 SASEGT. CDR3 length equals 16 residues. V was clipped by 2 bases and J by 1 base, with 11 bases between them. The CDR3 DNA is TGTGCCAGCAGTGAATGGGACCGAGGGAACACCGGGGAGCTGTTTTTT. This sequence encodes CASSEWDRGNTGELFF.

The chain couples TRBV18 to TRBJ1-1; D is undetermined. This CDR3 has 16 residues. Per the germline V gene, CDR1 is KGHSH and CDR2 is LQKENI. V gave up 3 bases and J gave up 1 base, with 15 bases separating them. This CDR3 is CASSPRRGSGNTEAFF. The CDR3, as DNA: TGTGCCAGCTCACCCCGCCGTGGCTCTGGGAACACTGAAGCTTTCTTT.

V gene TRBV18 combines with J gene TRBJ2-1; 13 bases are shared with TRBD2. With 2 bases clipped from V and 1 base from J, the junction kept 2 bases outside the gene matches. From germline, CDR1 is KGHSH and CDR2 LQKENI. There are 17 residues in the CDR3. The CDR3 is CASSPLTSGRSYNEQFF. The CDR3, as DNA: TGTGCCAGCTCACCATTGACTAGCGGGAGGTCCTACAATGAGCAGTTCTTC.

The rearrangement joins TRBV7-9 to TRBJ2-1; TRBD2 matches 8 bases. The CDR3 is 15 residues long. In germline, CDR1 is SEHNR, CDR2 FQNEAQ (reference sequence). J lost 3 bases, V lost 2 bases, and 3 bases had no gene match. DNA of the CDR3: TGTGCCAGCAGCTTAAGGGCGGGAGGCTACAATGAGCAGTTCTTC. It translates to CASSLRAGGYNEQFF.

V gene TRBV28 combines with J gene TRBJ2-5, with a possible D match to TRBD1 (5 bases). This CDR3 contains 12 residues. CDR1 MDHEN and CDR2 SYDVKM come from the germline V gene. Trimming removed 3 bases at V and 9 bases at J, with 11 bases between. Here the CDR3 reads CASSFLQGSQYF. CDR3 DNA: TGTGCCAGCAGTTTTTTGCAGGGATCCCAGTACTTC.

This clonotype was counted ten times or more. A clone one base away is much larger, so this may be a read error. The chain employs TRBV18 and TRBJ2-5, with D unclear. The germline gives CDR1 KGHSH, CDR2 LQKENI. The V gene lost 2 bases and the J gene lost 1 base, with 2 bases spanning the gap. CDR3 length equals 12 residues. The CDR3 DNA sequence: TGTGCCAGCTCACCATCCCAAGAGACCCAGTACTTC. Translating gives CASSPSQETQYF.

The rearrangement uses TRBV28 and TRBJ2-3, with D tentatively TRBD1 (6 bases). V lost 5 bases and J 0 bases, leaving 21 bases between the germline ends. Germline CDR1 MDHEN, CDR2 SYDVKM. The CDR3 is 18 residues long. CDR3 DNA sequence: TGTGCCAGCAGTACAGGGCCGAAGGGAGCCCCTAGCACAGATACGCAGTATTTT. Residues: CASSTGPKGAPSTDTQYF.

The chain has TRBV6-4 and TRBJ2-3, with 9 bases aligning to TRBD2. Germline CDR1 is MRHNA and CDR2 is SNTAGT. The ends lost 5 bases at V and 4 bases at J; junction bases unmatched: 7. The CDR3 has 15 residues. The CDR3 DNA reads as TGTGCCAGCAGTCCTAGCGGGACCTTCGCAGATACGCAGTATTTT. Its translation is CASSPSGTFADTQYF.

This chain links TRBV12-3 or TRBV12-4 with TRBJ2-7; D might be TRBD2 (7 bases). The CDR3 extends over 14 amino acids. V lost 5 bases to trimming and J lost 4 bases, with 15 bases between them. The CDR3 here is CASSRGGGFYEQYF. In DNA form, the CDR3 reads TGTGCCAGCAGTCGAGGGGGGGGGTTTTACGAGCAGTACTTC.

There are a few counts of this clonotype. CDR3: CASRSTYEQYF. In nucleotides, the CDR3 is TGTGCCAGCAGGTCTACCTACGAGCAGTACTTC. The V and J genes are TRBV28 and TRBJ2-7; no clear D gene. Germline CDR1 MDHEN, CDR2 SYDVKM. Trimming left V 6 bases short and J 2 bases short, with 5 bases between. The CDR3 consists of 11 residues.

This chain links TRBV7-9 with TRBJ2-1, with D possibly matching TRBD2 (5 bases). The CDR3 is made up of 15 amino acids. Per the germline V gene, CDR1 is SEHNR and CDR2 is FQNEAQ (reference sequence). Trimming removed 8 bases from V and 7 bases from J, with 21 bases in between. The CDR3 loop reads CASPAWDTGVNEQFF. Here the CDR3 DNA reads TGTGCCAGCCCCGCGTGGGATACCGGGGTTAATGAGCAGTTCTTC.

As DNA, the CDR3 is TGTGCCACCAGTGCCTGGACTAGCGGCGATGAGCAGTTCTTC. This encodes CATSAWTSGDEQFF. The rearrangement joins TRBV24-1 to TRBJ2-1; 10 positions agree with TRBD2. With 5 bases clipped from V and 8 bases from J, the junction kept 5 bases outside the gene matches. CDR1 is KGHDR and CDR2 is SFDVKD in the germline V gene. There are 14 residues in the CDR3.

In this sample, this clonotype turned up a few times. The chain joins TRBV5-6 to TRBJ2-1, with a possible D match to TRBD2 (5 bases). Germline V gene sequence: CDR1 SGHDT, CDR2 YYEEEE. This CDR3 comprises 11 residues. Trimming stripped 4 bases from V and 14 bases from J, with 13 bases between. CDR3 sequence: CASSQSKLEFF. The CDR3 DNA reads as TGTGCCAGCAGCCAATCTAAACTAGAGTTCTTC. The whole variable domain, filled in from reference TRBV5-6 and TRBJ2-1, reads DAGVTQSPTHLIKTRGQQVTLRCSPKSGHDTVSWYQQALGQGPQFIFQYYEEEERQRGNFPDRFSGHQFPNYSSELNVNALLLGDSALYLCASSQSKLEFFGPGTRLTVL.

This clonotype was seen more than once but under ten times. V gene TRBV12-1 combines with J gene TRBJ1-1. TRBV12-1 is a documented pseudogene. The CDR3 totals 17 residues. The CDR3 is CASSFEQTEVKNTEAFF. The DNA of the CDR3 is TGTGCCAGCAGCTTTGAGCAGACCGAGGTGAAGAACACTGAAGCTTTCTTT.

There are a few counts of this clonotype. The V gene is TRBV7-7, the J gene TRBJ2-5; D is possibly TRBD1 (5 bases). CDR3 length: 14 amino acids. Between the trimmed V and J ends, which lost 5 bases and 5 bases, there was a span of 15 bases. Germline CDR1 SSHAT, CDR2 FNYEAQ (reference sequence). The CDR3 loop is CASSPLRVGETQYF. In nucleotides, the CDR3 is TGTGCCAGCAGCCCACTCAGGGTTGGGGAGACCCAGTACTTC.

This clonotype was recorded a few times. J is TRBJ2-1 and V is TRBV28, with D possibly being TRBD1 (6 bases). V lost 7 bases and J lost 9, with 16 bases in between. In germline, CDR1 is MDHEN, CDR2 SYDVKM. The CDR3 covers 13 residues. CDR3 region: CASTLGGFGEQFF. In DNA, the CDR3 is TGTGCCAGCACCCTAGGGGGATTCGGTGAGCAGTTCTTC.

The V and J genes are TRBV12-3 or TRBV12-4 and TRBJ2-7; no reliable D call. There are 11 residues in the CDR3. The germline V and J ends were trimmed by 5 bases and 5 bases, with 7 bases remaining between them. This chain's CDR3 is CASSQRHEQYF. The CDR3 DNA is TGTGCCAGCAGTCAGCGACACGAGCAGTACTTC.

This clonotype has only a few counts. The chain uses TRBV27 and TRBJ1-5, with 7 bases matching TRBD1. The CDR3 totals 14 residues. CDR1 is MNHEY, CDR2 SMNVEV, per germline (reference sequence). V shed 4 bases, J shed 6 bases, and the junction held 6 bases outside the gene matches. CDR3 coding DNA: TGTGCCAGCAGTTCCGGACAGGCGGGTCAGCCCCAGCATTTT. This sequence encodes CASSSGQAGQPQHF.

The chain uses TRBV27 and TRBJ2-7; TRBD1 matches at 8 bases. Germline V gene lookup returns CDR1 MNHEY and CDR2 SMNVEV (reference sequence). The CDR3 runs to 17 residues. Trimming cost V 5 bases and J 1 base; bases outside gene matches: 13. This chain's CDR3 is CASSRARGLVGSYEQYF. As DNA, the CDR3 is TGTGCCAGCAGTCGGGCCAGGGGGCTGGTTGGGTCCTACGAGCAGTACTTC.

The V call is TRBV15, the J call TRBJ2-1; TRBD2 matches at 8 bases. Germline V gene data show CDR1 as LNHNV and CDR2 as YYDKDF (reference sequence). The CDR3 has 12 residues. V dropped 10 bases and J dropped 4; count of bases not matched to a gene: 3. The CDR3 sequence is CAISGGYNEQFF. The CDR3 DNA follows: TGTGCCATCTCGGGGGGGTACAATGAGCAGTTCTTC. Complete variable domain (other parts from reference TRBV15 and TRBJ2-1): DAMVIQNPRYQVTQFGKPVTLSCSQTLNHNVMYWYQQKSSQAPKLLFHYYDKDFNNEADTPDNFQSRRPNTSFCFLDIRSPGLGDTAMYLCAISGGYNEQFFGPGTRLTVL.

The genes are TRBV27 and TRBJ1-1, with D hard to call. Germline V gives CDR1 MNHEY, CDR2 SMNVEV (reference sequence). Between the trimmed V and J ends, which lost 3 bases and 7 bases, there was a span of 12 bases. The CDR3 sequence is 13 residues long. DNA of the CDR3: TGTGCCAGCAGTTTGGCCGGGTTCGGTGAAGCTTTCTTT. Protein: CASSLAGFGEAFF.

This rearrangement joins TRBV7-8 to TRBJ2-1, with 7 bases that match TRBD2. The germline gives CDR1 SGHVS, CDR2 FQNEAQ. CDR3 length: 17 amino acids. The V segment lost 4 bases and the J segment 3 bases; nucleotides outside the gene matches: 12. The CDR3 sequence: CASSYRWREYRYNEQFF. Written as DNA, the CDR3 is TGTGCCAGCAGCTATAGGTGGCGGGAGTATCGCTACAATGAGCAGTTCTTC.

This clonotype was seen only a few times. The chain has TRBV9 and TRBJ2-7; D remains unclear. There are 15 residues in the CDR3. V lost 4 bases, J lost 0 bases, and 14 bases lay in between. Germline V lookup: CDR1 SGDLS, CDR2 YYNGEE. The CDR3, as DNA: TGTGCCAGCAGCCCACATACTAAGTCCTCCTACGAGCAGTACTTC. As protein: CASSPHTKSSYEQYF.

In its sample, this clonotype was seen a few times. CDR3 coding DNA: TGTGCCAGGGAAAGCGGTACCTCCTACAATGAGCAGTTCTTC. Protein product: CARESGTSYNEQFF. This chain links TRBV12-3 or TRBV12-4 with TRBJ2-1; possible D gene TRBD2, 5 bases. Trimming stripped 9 bases from V and 0 bases from J, with 12 bases between. CDR3 length equals 14 residues.

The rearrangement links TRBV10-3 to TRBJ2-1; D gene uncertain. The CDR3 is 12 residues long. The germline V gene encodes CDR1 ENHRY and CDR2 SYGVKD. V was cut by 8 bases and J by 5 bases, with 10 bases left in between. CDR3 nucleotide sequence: TGTGCCATCGGCACGCGGCACAATGAGCAGTTCTTC. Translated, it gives CAIGTRHNEQFF.

CDR3 loop: CSARGGSLNQPQHF. The CDR3 DNA sequence: TGCAGTGCTAGGGGGGGGAGTCTGAATCAGCCCCAGCATTTT. The chain joins TRBV20-1 to TRBJ1-5; possible D gene TRBD1, 5 bases. V was trimmed by 3 bases and J by 4 bases, leaving 13 bases between them. CDR1 is DFQATT, CDR2 SNEGSKA, per germline (reference sequence). CDR3 length equals 14 residues.